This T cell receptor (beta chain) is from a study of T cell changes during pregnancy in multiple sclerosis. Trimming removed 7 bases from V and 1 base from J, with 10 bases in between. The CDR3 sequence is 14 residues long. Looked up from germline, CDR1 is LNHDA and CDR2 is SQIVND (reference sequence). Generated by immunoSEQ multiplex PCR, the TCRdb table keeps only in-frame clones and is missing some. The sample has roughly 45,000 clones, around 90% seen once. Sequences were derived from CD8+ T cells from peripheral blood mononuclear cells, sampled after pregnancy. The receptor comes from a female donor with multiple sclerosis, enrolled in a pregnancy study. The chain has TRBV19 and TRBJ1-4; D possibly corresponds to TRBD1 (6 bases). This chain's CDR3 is CASNTRGTNEKLFF. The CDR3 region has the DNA TGTGCCAGTAACACCAGGGGAACTAATGAAAAACTGTTTTTT. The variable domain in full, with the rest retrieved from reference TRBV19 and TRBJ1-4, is DGGITQSPKYLFRKEGQNVTLSCEQNLNHDAMYWYRQDPGQGLRLIYYSQIVNDFQKGDIAEGYSVSREKKESFPLTVTSAQKNPTAFYLCASNTRGTNEKLFFGSGTQLSVL.